A selection of T cell receptor beta chains follows, all from one sample in a study of T cells after yellow fever vaccination. TCRdb re-derived calls from the 5' RACE reads in MiXCR, one entry per CDR3 protein. The sample consists of about 300,000 distinct CDR3 sequences, around 6.8% of them appearing once. The sample here was PBMCs, taken about 49 days after the first yellow fever vaccination. The receptors derive from a man younger than 30 who received the YFV17D yellow fever vaccine. Each CDR3 is given without its conserved first and last residue. Fields, in order: J gene, V gene, CDR3 protein.

j_gene: TRBJ1-2
v_gene: TRBV4-1
CDR3aa: ASSQDQFKIGGEDYGYT

j_gene: TRBJ2-3
v_gene: TRBV27
CDR3aa: ASSPLWRARSTDTQY

j_gene: TRBJ2-7
v_gene: TRBV21-1
CDR3aa: ASSSDRDRGYEQY

j_gene: TRBJ2-1
v_gene: TRBV20-1
CDR3aa: SAEGLAVYNEQF

j_gene: TRBJ2-5
v_gene: TRBV7-3
CDR3aa: ASSPGTTSETQY

j_gene: TRBJ2-3
v_gene: TRBV7-6
CDR3aa: ASSSRKVMY

j_gene: TRBJ1-2
v_gene: TRBV12-3/TRBV12-4
CDR3aa: ASGKFNYGYT

j_gene: TRBJ2-1
v_gene: TRBV6-2/TRBV6-3
CDR3aa: ASSPWSGLSYNEQF

j_gene: TRBJ1-1
v_gene: TRBV7-2
CDR3aa: ASTPGGGGNTEAF

j_gene: TRBJ2-5
v_gene: TRBV29-1
CDR3aa: SVVIRGGQETQY

j_gene: TRBJ2-1
v_gene: TRBV5-1
CDR3aa: ASSLGDRSYNEQF

j_gene: TRBJ2-3
v_gene: TRBV18
CDR3aa: ASSRTGGQTDTQY

j_gene: TRBJ2-2
v_gene: TRBV18
CDR3aa: ASSDIPNTGELF

j_gene: TRBJ1-1
v_gene: TRBV18
CDR3aa: ASSPQNTEAF

j_gene: TRBJ2-3
v_gene: TRBV7-2
CDR3aa: ASSFAGGPPDTQY

j_gene: TRBJ2-1
v_gene: TRBV6-5
CDR3aa: ASSYGTSGGYNEQF

j_gene: TRBJ2-3
v_gene: TRBV7-2
CDR3aa: ASNFRGAYTDTQY

j_gene: TRBJ2-1
v_gene: TRBV7-2
CDR3aa: ASSLGWRAFYNEQF

j_gene: TRBJ2-3
v_gene: TRBV4-3
CDR3aa: ASSQEPTLDTQY

j_gene: TRBJ2-3
v_gene: TRBV5-1
CDR3aa: ASIGGTSGGRTDTQY

j_gene: TRBJ1-4
v_gene: TRBV5-1
CDR3aa: ASSRDRTDDEKLF

j_gene: TRBJ2-3
v_gene: TRBV4-3
CDR3aa: ASSQELGIQRGMGTDTQY

j_gene: TRBJ1-5
v_gene: TRBV6-1
CDR3aa: ASSAYQPQH

j_gene: TRBJ2-1
v_gene: TRBV24-1
CDR3aa: ATSDATSREQF

j_gene: TRBJ2-2
v_gene: TRBV4-2
CDR3aa: ASSPNVGELF

j_gene: TRBJ2-7
v_gene: TRBV5-1
CDR3aa: ASSLTAGQVSYEQY

j_gene: TRBJ2-2
v_gene: TRBV5-1
CDR3aa: ASSLADMGRRNTGELF

j_gene: TRBJ2-5
v_gene: TRBV12-3/TRBV12-4
CDR3aa: ASSLGTRGFRKTQY

j_gene: TRBJ2-2
v_gene: TRBV3-1
CDR3aa: ASSLRPGNTGELF

j_gene: TRBJ1-4
v_gene: TRBV3-1
CDR3aa: ASSQDLRKLF

j_gene: TRBJ2-3
v_gene: TRBV7-6
CDR3aa: ASSYRDRGTDTQY

j_gene: TRBJ2-3
v_gene: TRBV4-3
CDR3aa: ASSQASGPPDTQY

j_gene: TRBJ2-5
v_gene: TRBV4-2
CDR3aa: ASSQATGDGETQY

j_gene: TRBJ1-1
v_gene: TRBV4-1
CDR3aa: ASSPVGGSTEAF

j_gene: TRBJ1-2
v_gene: TRBV14
CDR3aa: ASSPTGQGRGYT

j_gene: TRBJ2-3
v_gene: TRBV12-5
CDR3aa: ASALEDTQY

j_gene: TRBJ1-6
v_gene: TRBV19
CDR3aa: ASSPGRLAGSPLH